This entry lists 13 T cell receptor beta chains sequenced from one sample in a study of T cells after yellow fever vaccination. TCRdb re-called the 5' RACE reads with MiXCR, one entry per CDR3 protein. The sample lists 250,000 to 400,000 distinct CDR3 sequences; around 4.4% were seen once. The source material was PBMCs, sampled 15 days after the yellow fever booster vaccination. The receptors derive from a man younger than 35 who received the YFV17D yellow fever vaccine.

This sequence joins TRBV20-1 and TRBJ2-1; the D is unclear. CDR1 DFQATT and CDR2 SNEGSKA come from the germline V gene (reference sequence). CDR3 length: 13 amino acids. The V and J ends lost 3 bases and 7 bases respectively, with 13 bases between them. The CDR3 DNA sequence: TGCAGTGCTAGTCTTCCTCGGTGGAATGAGCAGTTCTTC. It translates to CSASLPRWNEQFF.

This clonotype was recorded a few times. CDR3 in amino acids: CASSQGVQGTFNYGYTF. DNA for the CDR3: TGTGCCAGCAGCCAAGGAGTGCAGGGCACTTTTAACTATGGCTACACCTTC. The chain joins TRBV3-1 to TRBJ1-2; possibly TRBD1 for D (5 bases). Germline CDR1 LGHDT, CDR2 YNNKEL (reference sequence). There are 17 residues in the CDR3. Deletions cut 1 base from V and 1 base from J, with 16 bases between.

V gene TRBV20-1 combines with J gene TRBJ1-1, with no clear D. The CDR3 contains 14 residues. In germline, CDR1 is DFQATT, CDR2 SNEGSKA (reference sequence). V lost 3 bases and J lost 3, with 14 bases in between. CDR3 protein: CSARSPGVYTEAFF. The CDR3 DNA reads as TGCAGTGCTAGGTCTCCGGGTGTGTACACTGAAGCTTTCTTT.

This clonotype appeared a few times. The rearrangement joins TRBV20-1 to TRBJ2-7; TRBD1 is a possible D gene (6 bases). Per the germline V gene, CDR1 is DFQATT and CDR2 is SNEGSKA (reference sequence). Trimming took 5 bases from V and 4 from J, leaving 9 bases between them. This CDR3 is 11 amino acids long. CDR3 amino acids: CSAEQGYEQYF. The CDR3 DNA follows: TGCAGTGCTGAACAGGGTTACGAGCAGTACTTC.

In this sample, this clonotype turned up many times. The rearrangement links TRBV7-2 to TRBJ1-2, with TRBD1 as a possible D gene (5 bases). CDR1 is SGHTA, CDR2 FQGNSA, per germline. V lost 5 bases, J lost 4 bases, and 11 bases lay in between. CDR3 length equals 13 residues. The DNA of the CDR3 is TGTGCCAGCAGCCAGAGGGGCAGCTATGGCTACACCTTC. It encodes CASSQRGSYGYTF.

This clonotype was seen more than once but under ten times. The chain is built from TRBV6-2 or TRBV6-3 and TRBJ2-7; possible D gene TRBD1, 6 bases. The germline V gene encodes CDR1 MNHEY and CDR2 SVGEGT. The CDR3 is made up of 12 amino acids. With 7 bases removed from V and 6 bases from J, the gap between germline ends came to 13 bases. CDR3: CASKNRVSEQYF. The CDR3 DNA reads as TGTGCCAGCAAGAACAGGGTCAGCGAGCAGTACTTC.

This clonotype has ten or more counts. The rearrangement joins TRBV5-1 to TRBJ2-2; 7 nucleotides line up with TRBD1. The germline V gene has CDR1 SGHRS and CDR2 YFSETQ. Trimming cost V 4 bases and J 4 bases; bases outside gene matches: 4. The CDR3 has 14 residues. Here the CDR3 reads CASSPGTATGELFF. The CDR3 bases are TGCGCCAGCAGCCCCGGGACAGCCACCGGGGAGCTGTTTTTT.

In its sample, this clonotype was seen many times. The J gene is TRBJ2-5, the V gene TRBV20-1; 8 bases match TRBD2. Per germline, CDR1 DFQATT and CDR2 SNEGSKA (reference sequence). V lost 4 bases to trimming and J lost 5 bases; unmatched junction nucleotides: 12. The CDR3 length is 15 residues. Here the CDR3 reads CSAKQLAAVLETQYF. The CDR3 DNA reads TGCAGTGCTAAACAACTAGCGGCGGTCTTGGAGACCCAGTACTTC.

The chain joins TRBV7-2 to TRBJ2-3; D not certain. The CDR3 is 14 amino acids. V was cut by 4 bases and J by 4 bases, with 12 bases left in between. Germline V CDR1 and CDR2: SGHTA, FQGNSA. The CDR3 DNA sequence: TGTGCCAGCAGCTCACAGACTGGTGCAGATACGCAGTATTTT. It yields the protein CASSSQTGADTQYF.

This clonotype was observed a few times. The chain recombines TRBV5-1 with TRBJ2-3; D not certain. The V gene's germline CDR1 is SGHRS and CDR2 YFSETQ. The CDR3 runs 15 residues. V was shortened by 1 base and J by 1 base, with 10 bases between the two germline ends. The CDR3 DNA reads TGCGCCAGCAGCTTGAATCCGGCGGGCACAGATACGCAGTATTTT. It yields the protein CASSLNPAGTDTQYF.

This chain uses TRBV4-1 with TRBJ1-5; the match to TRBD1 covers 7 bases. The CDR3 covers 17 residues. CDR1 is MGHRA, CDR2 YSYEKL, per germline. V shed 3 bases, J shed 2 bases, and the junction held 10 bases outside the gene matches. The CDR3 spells CASSHPRGQEGNQPQHF. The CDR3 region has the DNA TGCGCCAGCAGCCATCCTAGGGGGCAGGAGGGCAATCAGCCCCAGCATTTT.

The CDR3: CSAWTGPGTQYF. In nucleotides, the CDR3 is TGCAGTGCGTGGACAGGTCCAGGGACCCAGTACTTC. This chain links TRBV20-1 with TRBJ2-5, with 7 bases aligning to TRBD1. The junction had 8 bases not matched to a gene; V was cut back by 6 bases and J by 7 bases. CDR1 is DFQATT and CDR2 is SNEGSKA in the germline V gene (reference sequence). The CDR3 sequence is 12 residues long.

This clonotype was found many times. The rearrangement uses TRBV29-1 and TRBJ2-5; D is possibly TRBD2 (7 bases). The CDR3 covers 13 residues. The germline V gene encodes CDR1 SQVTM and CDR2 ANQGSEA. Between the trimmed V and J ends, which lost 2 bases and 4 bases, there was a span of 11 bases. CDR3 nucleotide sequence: TGCAGCGTTGAACGGGGGGCCGGAGAGACCCAGTACTTC. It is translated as CSVERGAGETQYF.